A selection of T cell receptor beta chains follows, all from one sample in a study of radiotherapy plus CTLA-4 blockade in lung cancer. Sequencing used immunoSEQ multiplex PCR; TCRdb keeps in-frame clones, though not all of them. The data contain about 120,000 clones, 85% to 90% of them singletons. The sequencing used peripheral blood, collected from a patient treated with radiotherapy plus ipilimumab. The receptors were sampled from a human donor with non-small cell lung cancer that progressed on radiotherapy plus ipilimumab. The CDR3 runs from the conserved cysteine through the conserved F or W. A D gene is named only where the DNA matches it firmly. Where a row states a size, it is once, few, many or the class of an expanded clone; other rows omit it.

length | J | size | D | V | CDR3 | DNA
16 | TRBJ2-3 | few | TRBD2 | TRBV7-2 | CASTPYSGSPPDTQYF | TGTGCCAGCACCCCTTATAGCGGGAGCCCCCCAGATACGCAGTATTTT
15 | TRBJ2-2 | . | . | TRBV4-2 | CASSPADRNTGELFF | TGTGCCAGCAGCCCCGCTGACCGGAACACCGGGGAGCTGTTTTTT
11 | TRBJ2-2 | . | . | TRBV9 | CASTTNGELFF | TGTGCCAGCACCACGAATGGGGAGCTGTTTTTT
14 | TRBJ2-1 | once | TRBD1 | TRBV6-1 | CASRRDRGYNEQFF | TGTGCCAGCAGGAGGGACAGGGGATACAATGAGCAGTTCTTC
14 | TRBJ1-2 | . | TRBD1 | TRBV5-1 | CASRLETGGYGYTF | TGCGCCAGCAGATTGGAGACAGGGGGCTACGGCTACACCTTC
15 | TRBJ1-1 | . | . | TRBV11-3 | CASSLGRDSNTEAFF | TGTGCCAGCAGCTTAGGGCGTGACTCCAACACTGAAGCTTTCTTT
12 | TRBJ2-5 | . | . | TRBV5-5 | CASSLGVATQYF | TGTGCCAGCAGCTTGGGGGTGGCGACCCAGTACTTC
17 | TRBJ2-3 | once | . | TRBV7-7 | CASSFPLVDSSTDTQYF | TGTGCTAGCAGCTTTCCTTTGGTTGACAGTAGCACAGATACGCAGTATTTT
14 | TRBJ1-2 | . | . | TRBV25-1 | CASSGDGTAAGYTF | TGTGCCAGCAGCGGAGATGGGACTGCTGCTGGCTACACCTTC
13 | TRBJ1-5 | . | TRBD1 | TRBV6-4 | CAQLRGRNQPQHF | TGTGCTCAGCTTAGGGGGCGAAATCAGCCCCAGCATTTT
14 | TRBJ2-7 | . | TRBD1 | TRBV11-1 | CASSYGRGHYEQYF | TGTGCCAGCAGCTACGGCAGGGGGCACTACGAGCAGTACTTC
16 | TRBJ2-3 | . | TRBD2 | TRBV5-1 | CASSHLTSGVTDTQYF | TGCGCCAGCAGCCATCTGACTAGCGGGGTCACAGATACGCAGTATTTT
15 | TRBJ2-1 | . | TRBD2 | TRBV7-9 | CASSPRTSEVGEQFF | TGTGCCAGCAGCCCCCGGACTAGCGAAGTAGGTGAGCAGTTCTTC
11 | TRBJ1-3 | . | . | TRBV30 | CAWSSGNTIYF | TGTGCCTGGTCCTCTGGAAACACCATATATTTT
18 | TRBJ2-7 | once | TRBD1 | TRBV13 | CASSLARDRTPSSYEQYF | TGTGCCAGCAGCTTAGCCCGGGACAGGACTCCGTCGTCCTACGAGCAGTACTTC
15 | TRBJ2-1 | . | . | TRBV5-1 | CASSLWTRGKYEQFF | TGCGCCAGCAGCCTCTGGACTAGGGGGAAGTATGAGCAGTTCTTC
16 | TRBJ2-1 | . | TRBD1 | TRBV7-9 | CASSLIPGQGVDEQFF | TGTGCCAGCAGCTTGATACCGGGACAGGGGGTGGATGAGCAGTTCTTC
17 | TRBJ2-1 | once | TRBD2 | TRBV11-2 | CASSLGLAGGPYNEQFF | TGTGCCAGCAGCTTAGGGCTAGCGGGAGGTCCCTACAATGAGCAGTTCTTC
13 | TRBJ2-3 | . | . | TRBV18 | CASSQLSTDTQYF | TGTGCCAGCTCGCAGCTCAGCACAGATACGCAGTATTTT
16 | TRBJ2-3 | . | TRBD2 | TRBV30 | CAWSSILAGVGDTQYF | TGTGCCTGGAGTTCCATACTAGCGGGAGTAGGAGATACGCAGTATTTT
13 | TRBJ1-1 | . | TRBD1 | TRBV5-1 | CASSLGQGALAFF | TGCGCCAGCAGCCTAGGACAGGGGGCATTAGCTTTCTTT
14 | TRBJ1-3 | . | . | TRBV19 | CASSIQGTGNTIYF | TGTGCCAGTAGTATTCAAGGGACTGGAAACACCATATATTTT
14 | TRBJ2-7 | . | . | TRBV5-6 | CASSLESGEYEQYF | TGTGCCAGCAGCTTGGAGTCAGGGGAGTACGAGCAGTACTTC
14 | TRBJ2-7 | . | TRBD1 | TRBV10-3 | CAISSGTGGSEQYF | TGTGCCATCAGTTCCGGGACAGGGGGCAGTGAGCAGTACTTC
13 | TRBJ2-5 | . | TRBD2 | TRBV30 | CAWSPLVGGSEYF | TGTGCCTGGAGTCCGCTAGTGGGAGGGTCGGAGTACTTC
15 | TRBJ2-1 | once | TRBD1 | TRBV7-9 | CASSLMGQGGNEQFF | TGTGCCAGCAGCTTAATGGGACAGGGAGGCAATGAGCAGTTCTTC
15 | TRBJ2-1 | . | TRBD2 | TRBV5-1 | CASRSLAGSYNEQFF | TGCGCCAGCAGGTCTCTAGCGGGATCGTACAATGAGCAGTTCTTC
15 | TRBJ1-2 | . | TRBD1 | TRBV6-4 | CASSDSGTGHYGYTF | TGTGCCAGCAGTGACTCAGGGACAGGACACTATGGCTACACCTTC
15 | TRBJ2-7 | few | . | TRBV28 | CASSLSGSLSYEQYF | TGTGCCAGCAGTTTATCAGGATCGCTCTCCTACGAGCAGTACTTC
12 | TRBJ2-5 | . | . | TRBV30 | CAWSVRGETQYF | TGTGCCTGGAGTGTTCGGGGAGAGACCCAGTACTTC
15 | TRBJ1-2 | . | . | TRBV6-1 | CASSDRSQGPGGYTF | TGTGCCAGCAGTGACCGGAGCCAGGGCCCCGGGGGCTACACCTTC
15 | TRBJ2-2 | . | . | TRBV18 | CASSPGPTNTGELFF | TGTGCCAGCTCACCGGGACCAACGAACACCGGGGAGCTGTTTTTT
14 | TRBJ2-5 | . | . | TRBV29-1 | CSVELGRRLGTQYF | TGCAGCGTGGAGCTGGGACGTCGGCTAGGGACCCAGTACTTC
15 | TRBJ1-5 | . | . | TRBV2 | CASSEEIGPNQPQHF | TGTGCCAGCAGTGAGGAAATAGGGCCTAATCAGCCCCAGCATTTT
13 | TRBJ2-7 | . | TRBD2 | TRBV5-4 | CASSLGREGEQYF | TGTGCCAGCAGCTTGGGTCGGGAGGGCGAGCAGTATTTC
14 | TRBJ2-7 | . | . | TRBV28 | CASSFSQGGYEQYF | TGTGCCAGCAGTTTTTCTCAGGGAGGTTACGAGCAGTACTTC
15 | TRBJ1-4 | . | TRBD1 | TRBV5-1 | CASSSRTGGIEKLFF | TGCGCCAGCAGCTCGCGGACAGGGGGCATTGAAAAACTGTTTTTT
13 | TRBJ2-7 | . | . | TRBV11-3 | CASSSPFGYEQYF | TGTGCCAGCAGCTCCCCGTTTGGGTACGAGCAGTACTTC
15 | TRBJ1-4 | . | . | TRBV2 | CASSERSGRNEKLFF | TGTGCCAGCAGTGAAAGGTCCGGGAGGAATGAAAAACTGTTTTTT
17 | TRBJ2-7 | . | . | TRBV7-9 | CASSLGAGPLSPYEQYF | TGTGCCAGCAGCTTAGGGGCCGGGCCCCTGTCCCCTTACGAGCAGTACTTC
13 | TRBJ2-6 | . | . | TRBV19 | CASRDSGANVLTF | TGTGCCAGTCGGGATTCTGGGGCCAACGTCCTGACTTTC
13 | TRBJ2-5 | . | . | TRBV5-4 | CASSLPAKETQYF | TGTGCCAGCAGCTTGCCTGCGAAGGAGACCCAGTACTTC
13 | TRBJ1-3 | . | . | TRBV6-1 | CASSYDTGNTIYF | TGTGCCAGCAGTTATGATACGGGAAACACCATATATTTT
16 | TRBJ1-3 | . | . | TRBV9 | CASSVATGTTGNTIYF | TGTGCCAGCAGCGTAGCTACGGGTACAACGGGAAACACCATATATTTT
16 | TRBJ2-1 | . | TRBD2 | TRBV7-2 | CASSLDAGARANEQFF | TGTGCCAGCAGCTTAGATGCGGGAGCTAGGGCCAATGAGCAGTTCTTC
18 | TRBJ2-1 | . | TRBD2 | TRBV5-1 | CASNPGGTSASSYNEQFF | TGCGCCAGCAACCCGGGCGGGACTAGCGCTAGCTCCTACAATGAGCAGTTCTTC
14 | TRBJ2-1 | . | TRBD1 | TRBV7-7 | CASTPLRTGNEQFF | TGTGCTAGCACCCCCCTAAGGACAGGGAATGAGCAGTTCTTC
11 | TRBJ2-7 | few | . | TRBV19 | CASSSGREQYF | TGTGCCAGTAGCTCGGGGCGCGAGCAGTACTTC
15 | TRBJ2-1 | . | . | TRBV9 | CASSVAPGSTDEQFF | TGTGCCAGCAGCGTAGCCCCGGGAAGTACCGATGAGCAGTTCTTC
15 | TRBJ2-7 | . | TRBD2 | TRBV6-5 | CASRPTGLGAGEQYF | TGTGCCAGCAGACCAACAGGACTAGGGGCCGGGGAGCAGTACTTC
13 | TRBJ1-1 | . | . | TRBV19 | CASSDQMNTEAFF | TGTGCCAGTAGTGATCAGATGAACACTGAAGCTTTCTTT
15 | TRBJ1-3 | . | TRBD1 | TRBV18 | CASSPGQGLGNTIYF | TGTGCCAGCTCACCCGGACAGGGCCTTGGAAACACCATATATTTT
15 | TRBJ1-3 | . | . | TRBV9 | CASSLGGNSGNTIYF | TGTGCCAGCAGCTTGGGAGGCAACTCTGGAAACACCATATATTTT
17 | TRBJ1-4 | . | . | TRBV18 | CASSPLSITATNEKLFF | TGTGCCAGCTCACCACTCTCTATCACTGCAACTAATGAAAAACTGTTTTTT
16 | TRBJ1-2 | . | . | TRBV5-8 | CASSLAGTYVGYGYTF | TGTGCCAGCAGCTTGGCCGGGACGTATGTTGGCTATGGCTACACCTTC
16 | TRBJ2-6 | few | . | TRBV19 | CASSILPSSGANVLTF | TGTGCCAGTAGTATTTTACCAAGCTCTGGGGCCAACGTCCTGACTTTC